This T cell receptor beta chain appears in the sequencing data of a study of T cells expressing NK-cell markers. Study-wide background: Most of the eight sequenced donors were HCMV-seropositive; one was seronegative.

Study-level findings and limits: Of the CD8+ T cell pool in several donors, roughly 1.0-8% was accounted for by dominant NKG2C+ clonotypes. The CD3+CD56-NKG2C+ fraction of a few donors was also led by these clonotypes.

Making the TCR beta cDNA relied on 5'RACE template switching with UMIs. TCRdb reprocessed the 5' RACE reads, keeping one entry per CDR3 protein, no DNA. Its table records about 300,000 distinct CDR3 sequences. Germline values: CDR1 SEHNR, CDR2 FQNEAQ (reference sequence). The CDR3 is 13 amino acids. With regard to this clonotype: What it binds is unknown.

This chain links TRBV7-9 with TRBJ1-5. This TCR was sampled from a woman between 18 and 75 years old in good health. Sequencing input: blood T cells: a sorted CD56 or NKG2C T cell subset, CD4+ or CD8+ T cells, or bulk PBMC T cells (not recorded which). The CDR3 protein is CASSLLSGQPQHF. The variable domain in full, with the rest retrieved from reference TRBV7-9 and TRBJ1-5, is DTGVSQNPRHKITKRGQNVTFRCDPISEHNRLYWYRQTLGQGPEFLTYFQNEAQLEKSRLLSDRFSAERPKGSFSTLEIQRTEQGDSAMYLCASSLLSGQPQHFGDGTRLSIL.